A selection of T cell receptor beta chains follows, all from one sample in a study of cytomegalovirus exposure and HLA in healthy donors. This table comes from immunoSEQ multiplex PCR, and its TCRdb copy is limited to in-frame clones, with some not included. Among 95,000 to 100,000 clones listed, around 77% were seen once. The specimen was PBMCs. The receptors derive from a man aged 35 to 55 in good health and CMV-seronegative. Both conserved end residues are part of each CDR3. The D gene is left open where the match is weak. Expanded clones are given a class, and other clones once, few, many or no size at all.

V gene	J gene	clone size	D gene	CDR3 DNA	CDR3 protein
TRBV6-5	TRBJ1-6	NA	NA	TGTGCCAGCAGTTCCTTTCTCCGGTCTCTTGGTTCACCCCTCCACTTT	CASSSFLRSLGSPLHF
TRBV5-1	TRBJ1-3	once	NA	TGCGCCAGCAGCACGGGTCCCGAAGGGAGCACCATATATTTT	CASSTGPEGSTIYF
TRBV11-2	TRBJ2-3	NA	TRBD2	TGTGCCAGCAGCTTGTCAGCGGGATGGTCAGATACGCAGTATTTT	CASSLSAGWSDTQYF
TRBV2	TRBJ1-2	NA	TRBD1	TGTGCCAGCAGTTTGGGACAGGGGGCAAATGGCTACACCTTC	CASSLGQGANGYTF
TRBV7-2	TRBJ2-3	NA	NA	TGTGCCAGCAGCTTAGGTGGGGGGGCGGCAGATACGCAGTATTTT	CASSLGGGAADTQYF
TRBV28	TRBJ1-5	few	NA	TGTGCCAGCAGCCCTAGAAAAACAGGGCCCAGCAATCAGCCCCAGCATTTT	CASSPRKTGPSNQPQHF
TRBV5-1	TRBJ1-1	NA	TRBD1	TGCGCCAGCAGCTTGGCCCGGACAGGGCCAGTGAACACTGAAGCTTTCTTT	CASSLARTGPVNTEAFF
TRBV5-4	TRBJ2-4	NA	TRBD2	TGTGCCAGTAGGGAGGGGACCAAAAACATTCAGTACTTC	CASREGTKNIQYF
TRBV15	TRBJ1-5	NA	NA	TGTGCCACCAGCAGACCCAGGGGCGACAATCAGCCCCAGCATTTT	CATSRPRGDNQPQHF
TRBV6-1	TRBJ1-2	NA	NA	TGTGCCAGCAGGGTAGCGGGGAGTGGCTACACCTTC	CASRVAGSGYTF
TRBV5-1	TRBJ2-5	NA	TRBD1	TGCGCCAGCAGCTTCCCCGGGACAGAAGAGACCCAGTACTTC	CASSFPGTEETQYF
TRBV6-5	TRBJ1-2	NA	NA	TGTGCCAGCAGTTCCGACGGGATGACTAACTATGGCTACACCTTC	CASSSDGMTNYGYTF
TRBV7-9	TRBJ1-2	NA	TRBD1	TGTGCCAGCAGCGGGACAGGGTTGCTCCATGGCTACACCTTC	CASSGTGLLHGYTF
TRBV5-1	TRBJ2-1	NA	TRBD1	TGCGCCAGCAGCTCCGGACAGGCGACCTACAATGAGCAGTTCTTC	CASSSGQATYNEQFF
TRBV6-5	TRBJ2-7	NA	TRBD1	TGTGCCAGCAGTAGGACAGGGGGCCCCTACGAGCAGTACTTC	CASSRTGGPYEQYF
TRBV7-8	TRBJ2-5	NA	NA	TGTGCCAGCACCTTCCCCCCGCGGGGCCCCTTGGAGACCCAGTACTTC	CASTFPPRGPLETQYF
TRBV19	TRBJ2-5	few	TRBD1	TGTGCCAGTAGGTACAGGGGGCAAGAGACCCAGTACTTC	CASRYRGQETQYF
TRBV10-3	TRBJ1-2	NA	TRBD1	TGTGCCACGGGACAGGGGAACAGTGGCTACACCTTC	CATGQGNSGYTF
TRBV6-6	TRBJ1-1	once	NA	TGTGCCAGCAGTGGGGCCCTAAACACTGAAGCTTTCTTT	CASSGALNTEAFF
TRBV6-5	TRBJ2-3	NA	TRBD2	TGTGCCAGCAGTTACGTCGGGAGGACAGATACGCAGTATTTT	CASSYVGRTDTQYF
TRBV5-1	TRBJ1-6	NA	NA	TGCGCCAGCAGCTTGGGGGAGGGTGGAGGTTCACCCCTCCACTTT	CASSLGEGGGSPLHF
TRBV5-1	TRBJ2-3	NA	TRBD2	TGCGCCAGCAGCCGGGGGACTAGCGGGGCTGCAGATACGCAGTATTTT	CASSRGTSGAADTQYF
TRBV5-1	TRBJ1-1	NA	TRBD1	TGCGCCAGCAGCTCTCGTACAGGGGTCGACTCGACTGAAGCTTTCTTT	CASSSRTGVDSTEAFF
TRBV19	TRBJ1-2	NA	NA	TGTGCCAGTAGATTTTTCCGGGACACGTCTCACTATGGCTACACCTTC	CASRFFRDTSHYGYTF
TRBV9	TRBJ1-1	few	NA	TGTGCCAGCAGCCCGGTTCGTGGCACTGAAGCTTTCTTT	CASSPVRGTEAFF
TRBV2	TRBJ1-2	few	TRBD1	TGTGCCAGCAGCAAACGCGGACAGGGTCTTAACTATGGCTACACCTTC	CASSKRGQGLNYGYTF
TRBV29-1	TRBJ2-7	NA	TRBD2	TGCAGCGTTGATGGGAGGGATTACGAGCAGTACTTC	CSVDGRDYEQYF
TRBV4-1	TRBJ2-2	NA	NA	TGCGCCAGCAGCCAAGTAGGAGGAACCGGGGAGCTGTTTTTT	CASSQVGGTGELFF
TRBV30	TRBJ2-1	NA	NA	TGTGCCTGGATGATGACAGGGAGGCCCTACAATGAGCAGTTCTTC	CAWMMTGRPYNEQFF
TRBV2	TRBJ2-7	NA	TRBD1	TGTGCCAGCACCGGACAGGGGGTAATCTACGAGCAGTACTTC	CASTGQGVIYEQYF
TRBV18	TRBJ1-2	NA	TRBD1	TGTGCCAGCTCACCCCTACAGGGGAGCTATGGCTACAACTTC	CASSPLQGSYGYNF
TRBV29-1	TRBJ1-1	NA	TRBD1	TGCAGCGTTTATCCGAGGACAGGGGAGCCTGAAGCTTTCTTT	CSVYPRTGEPEAFF
TRBV7-6	TRBJ1-2	NA	NA	TGTGCCAGCAGCTTGAAAAGGGGGAGTTTCTATGGCTACACCTTC	CASSLKRGSFYGYTF
TRBV28	TRBJ1-2	NA	TRBD1	TGTGCCAGCCACGTGGACAGGGAGAATGGCTACACCTTC	CASHVDRENGYTF
TRBV4-1	TRBJ1-6	NA	NA	TGCGCCAGCAGCCAAGAACCCACGGGGGGCCGATCCTATAATCCACCCCTCCACTTT	CASSQEPTGGRSYNPPLHF
TRBV30	TRBJ2-3	NA	NA	TGTGCCTGGAGTTTATCAGATACGCAGTATTTT	CAWSLSDTQYF
TRBV6-6	TRBJ1-1	NA	NA	TGTGCCAGCAGTTACTTTCTTGAAGCTTTCTTT	CASSYFLEAFF